The next 5 T cell receptor beta chains were all read from a single sample in a study of shared clonotypes between healthy human individuals. TCRdb keeps only in-frame clones here, not all; method: immunoSEQ multiplex PCR. The sample contains around 700,000 clones, 72% of which appear only once. The sequenced sample was memory CD4+ T cells sorted from blood. Indicated subset: CD45RA-negative fraction. The receptor set was obtained from a woman in her 30s in good health.

This clone was detected a few times. V and J are TRBV30 and TRBJ2-2; 11 bases agree with TRBD1. The germline V gene encodes CDR1 GTSNPN and CDR2 SVGIG (reference sequence). V was clipped by 1 base and J by 6 bases; unmatched bases: 4. This CDR3 spans 15 amino acids. The DNA of the CDR3 is TGTGCCTGGAGTGGAGGACAGGGGGCTCCCGGGGAGCTGTTTTTT. This gives the protein CAWSGGQGAPGELFF.

The J gene is TRBJ2-3, the V gene TRBV18; D remains ambiguous. Germline CDR1 and CDR2: KGHSH and LQKENI. CDR3 size: 14 residues. Trimming shortened V by 6 bases and J by 0 bases, and 10 bases separated the two germline ends. The CDR3 is CASSGSRSTDTQYF. CDR3 coding DNA: TGTGCCAGCTCCGGTTCCCGTAGCACAGATACGCAGTATTTT.

The rearrangement links TRBV7-9 to TRBJ2-3; the D gene is possibly TRBD2 (6 bases). Looked up from germline, CDR1 is SEHNR and CDR2 is FQNEAQ (reference sequence). CDR3 length: 16 residues. With 5 bases removed from V and 0 bases from J, the gap between germline ends came to 15 bases. The CDR3 sequence is CASSRHSGQSTDTQYF. CDR3 DNA: TGTGCCAGCAGCCGACATAGCGGACAAAGCACAGATACGCAGTATTTT. The variable domain in full, completed from reference TRBV7-9 and TRBJ2-3, reads DTGVSQNPRHKITKRGQNVTFRCDPISEHNRLYWYRQTLGQGPEFLTYFQNEAQLEKSRLLSDRFSAERPKGSFSTLEIQRTEQGDSAMYLCASSRHSGQSTDTQYFGPGTRLTVL.

This clone was recorded a few times. The rearrangement links TRBV5-1 to TRBJ2-5; 8 bases are a match to TRBD1. The germline gives CDR1 SGHRS, CDR2 YFSETQ. The CDR3 totals 14 residues. With V trimmed by 4 bases and J by 3 bases, 5 bases remained unmatched. CDR3 DNA sequence: TGCGCCAGCAGCCGGACAGGGTGGGAAGAGACCCAGTACTTC. Its translation is CASSRTGWEETQYF.

The chain couples TRBV11-2 to TRBJ2-3, with 9 bases matching TRBD1. V lost 2 bases and J lost 7; bases outside the gene matches: 7. This CDR3 region has 15 residues. Germline CDR1 SGHAT, CDR2 FQNNGV. CDR3 sequence (DNA): TGTGCCAGCAGCTTATGGGGGACAGGGTATCATACGCAGTATTTT. Its translation: CASSLWGTGYHTQYF.